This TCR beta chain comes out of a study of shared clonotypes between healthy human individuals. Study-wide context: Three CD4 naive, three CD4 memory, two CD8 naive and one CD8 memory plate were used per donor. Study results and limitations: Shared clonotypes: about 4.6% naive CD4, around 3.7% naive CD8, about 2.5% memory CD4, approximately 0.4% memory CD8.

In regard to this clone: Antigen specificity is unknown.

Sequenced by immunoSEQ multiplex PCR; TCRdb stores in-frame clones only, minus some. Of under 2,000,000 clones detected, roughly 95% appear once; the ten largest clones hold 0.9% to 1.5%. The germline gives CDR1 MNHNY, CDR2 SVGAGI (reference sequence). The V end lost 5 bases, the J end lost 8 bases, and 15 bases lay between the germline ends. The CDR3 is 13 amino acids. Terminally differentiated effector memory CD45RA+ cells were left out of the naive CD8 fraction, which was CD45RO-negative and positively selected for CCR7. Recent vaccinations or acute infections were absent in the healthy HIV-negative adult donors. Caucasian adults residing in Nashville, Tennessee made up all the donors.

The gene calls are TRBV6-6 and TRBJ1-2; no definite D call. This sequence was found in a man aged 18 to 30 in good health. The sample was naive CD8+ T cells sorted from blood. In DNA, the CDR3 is TGTGCCAGCAGTACGGGAGGTCTTGGGGGCTACACCTTC. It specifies CASSTGGLGGYTF.